Each of the 14 T cell receptor beta chains below was sequenced from the same sample in a study of beta chain features in type 1 diabetes. Since all of the isolated RNA was reverse transcribed, expressed TCRB transcripts were what got sequenced. The repertoire was sequenced with immunoSEQ multiplex PCR; TCRdb's copy has only in-frame clones and lacks some. Of 900,000 or so clones listed, roughly 15% were seen once; the top ten hold roughly 0.025%. The sequenced sample was naive CD4+ T cells from blood. The source is a woman aged 18-30 years in good health.

The J gene is TRBJ1-3, the V gene TRBV6-6; D may be TRBD1 (5 bases). Looked up from germline, CDR1 is MNHNY and CDR2 is SVGAGI (reference sequence). Trimming left V 11 bases short and J 0 bases short, with 11 bases between. The length of the CDR3 is 13 residues. The CDR3 coding sequence is TGTGCCGTGGGGACGCCCTCTGGAAACACCATATATTTT. The encoded protein is CAVGTPSGNTIYF.

This clone was detected a few times. V gene TRBV5-1 combines with J gene TRBJ1-1, with TRBD1 matching 10 bases. V trimming: 5 bases; J trimming: 4 bases; junction bases outside the gene matches: 11. The CDR3 contains 16 residues. Per the germline V gene, CDR1 is SGHRS and CDR2 is YFSETQ. CDR3 in DNA: TGCGCCAGCAGAACGGCCGGACAGGGGGTTGTCACTGAAGCTTTCTTT. It is translated as CASRTAGQGVVTEAFF.

The chain couples TRBV7-6 to TRBJ2-2; 10 nucleotides line up with TRBD2. CDR1 and CDR2 (germline): SGHVS, FNYEAQ. J was trimmed by 6 bases and V by 5 bases; bases with no gene match: 15. CDR3 length equals 18 residues. The CDR3 reads CASSDRSLAGRLSGELFF. The CDR3 DNA sequence: TGTGCCAGCAGCGATAGGTCACTAGCGGGGCGATTGTCCGGGGAGCTGTTTTTT.

The chain carries TRBV19 and TRBJ1-1; D gene uncertain. The germline V and J ends were trimmed by 6 bases and 11 bases, with 16 bases remaining between them. Per germline, CDR1 LNHDA and CDR2 SQIVND (reference sequence). CDR3 length equals 12 residues. The CDR3 DNA sequence: TGTGCCAGTAGCCCAAGTCGACATAACGCTTTCTTT. Translating gives CASSPSRHNAFF.

There are a few counts of this clone. The rearrangement links TRBV5-1 to TRBJ1-2; 11 positions agree with TRBD1. The germline V gene encodes CDR1 SGHRS and CDR2 YFSETQ. V trimming: 7 bases; J trimming: 2 bases; junction bases outside the gene matches: 1. The CDR3 spans 13 residues. The CDR3 loop reads CASGQGANYGYTF. The CDR3 bases are TGCGCCAGCGGACAGGGGGCGAACTATGGCTACACCTTC.

The rearrangement joins TRBV2 to TRBJ1-2, with 8 bases lining up with TRBD1. Trimming cost V 2 bases and J 4 bases; bases outside gene matches: 6. This CDR3 comprises 15 residues. CDR1 SNHLY and CDR2 FYNNEI come from the germline V gene. The CDR3 coding sequence is TGTGCCAGCAGTGAAAACCGAGGACAGGGCTATGGCTACACCTTC. Translated: CASSENRGQGYGYTF.

The chain combines TRBV10-3 with TRBJ1-5; TRBD1 matches at 8 bases. Germline CDR1 and CDR2: ENHRY and SYGVKD. The V gene end was trimmed by 1 base and the J gene end by 5 bases; junction bases not matched to a gene: 7. This CDR3 region has 16 residues. In nucleotides, the CDR3 is TGTGCCATCAGTGAGTTTCGACAGGGGAACGATCAGCCCCAGCATTTT. Protein product: CAISEFRQGNDQPQHF.

In this sample, this clone turned up a few times. This chain connects TRBV7-3 to TRBJ2-3, with D unclear. Between the trimmed V and J ends, which lost 3 bases and 6 bases, there was a span of 13 bases. Germline V CDR1 and CDR2: SGHTA, FQGTGA. The CDR3 is made up of 14 amino acids. The CDR3 sequence is CASSFEPNSDTQYF. For the CDR3, the DNA is TGTGCCAGCAGCTTTGAACCGAATTCTGATACGCAGTATTTT. The variable domain in full, completed from reference TRBV7-3 and TRBJ2-3, reads GAGVSQTPSNKVTEKGKYVELRCDPISGHTALYWYRQSLGQGPEFLIYFQGTGAADDSGLPNDRFFAVRPEGSVSTLKIQRTERGDSAVYLCASSFEPNSDTQYFGPGTRLTVL.

This sequence joins TRBV19 and TRBJ2-1, with D possibly matching TRBD2 (5 bases). The germline V and J ends were trimmed by 0 bases and 9 bases, with 6 bases remaining between them. Germline loops: CDR1 LNHDA, CDR2 SQIVND (reference sequence). This CDR3 comprises 12 residues. The DNA for the CDR3 is TGTGCCAGTAGTATAGATCGGGGTGAGCAGTTCTTC. Amino acids: CASSIDRGEQFF.

The chain employs TRBV4-2 and TRBJ2-2, with D maybe TRBD2 (5 bases). CDR3 length: 16 residues. Trimming took 0 bases from V and 0 from J, leaving 8 bases between them. Germline CDR1 reads LGHNA; CDR2 reads YNFKEQ. The CDR3 spells CASSQDKRTNTGELFF. CDR3 bases: TGTGCCAGCAGCCAAGATAAGCGGACGAACACCGGGGAGCTGTTTTTT.

This clone showed up just a few times. The chain carries TRBV5-1 and TRBJ2-1; the D is unclear. The CDR3 runs to 12 residues. Trimming cost V 0 bases and J 9 bases, with 7 bases left between them. Looked up from germline, CDR1 is SGHRS and CDR2 is YFSETQ. Here the CDR3 reads CASSLGGSEQFF. For the CDR3, the DNA is TGCGCCAGCAGCTTGGGGGGAAGTGAGCAGTTCTTC.

This clone was seen more than once but under ten times. The rearrangement joins TRBV10-3 to TRBJ1-5; possibly TRBD1 for D (5 bases). This CDR3 comprises 15 residues. The ends were cut back, 2 bases at V and 0 bases at J, with 8 bases in the middle. Per the germline V gene, CDR1 is ENHRY and CDR2 is SYGVKD. The CDR3 DNA follows: TGTGCCATCAGTGAGACAGGCAATAGCAATCAGCCCCAGCATTTT. Protein: CAISETGNSNQPQHF.

This clone has only a few counts. Other DNA sequences in the same sample also yield this CDR3. The chain carries TRBV7-2 and TRBJ1-1, with 7 bases identical to TRBD1. Trimming removed 5 bases from V and 1 base from J; junction bases left unmatched: 7. The germline V gene has CDR1 SGHTA and CDR2 FQGNSA. CDR3 length: 15 amino acids. The CDR3 sequence: CASSPRQGRNTEAFF. CDR3 nucleotides: TGTGCCAGCAGCCCGCGACAGGGCCGGAACACTGAAGCTTTCTTT.

This clone was recorded a few times. This chain joins TRBV9 and TRBJ2-5; TRBD2 matches at 11 bases. Germline-derived CDR1 and CDR2 are SGDLS and YYNGEE. After removal of 3 bases from V and 5 bases from J, the junction contained 9 bases not matched to a gene. CDR3 size: 16 residues. The CDR3, as DNA: TGTGCCAGCAGCGAAAGTAGCGGGAGGGCAAGGGAGACCCAGTACTTC. It is translated as CASSESSGRARETQYF.